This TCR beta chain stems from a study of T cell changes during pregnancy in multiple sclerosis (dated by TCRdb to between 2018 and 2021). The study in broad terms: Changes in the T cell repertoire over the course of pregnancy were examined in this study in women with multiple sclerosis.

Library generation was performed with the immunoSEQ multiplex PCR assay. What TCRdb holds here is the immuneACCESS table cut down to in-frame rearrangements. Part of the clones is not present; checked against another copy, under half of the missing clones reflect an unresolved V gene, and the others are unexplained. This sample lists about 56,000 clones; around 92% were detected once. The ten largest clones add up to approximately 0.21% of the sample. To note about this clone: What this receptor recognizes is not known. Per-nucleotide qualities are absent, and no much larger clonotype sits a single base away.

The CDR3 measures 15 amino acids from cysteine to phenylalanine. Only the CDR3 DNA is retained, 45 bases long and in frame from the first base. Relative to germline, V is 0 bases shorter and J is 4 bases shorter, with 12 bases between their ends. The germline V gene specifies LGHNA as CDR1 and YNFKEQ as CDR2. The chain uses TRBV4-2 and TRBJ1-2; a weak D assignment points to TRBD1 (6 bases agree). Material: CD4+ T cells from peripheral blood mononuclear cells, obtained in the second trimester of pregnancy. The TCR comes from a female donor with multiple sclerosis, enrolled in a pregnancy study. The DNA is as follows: TGTGCCAGCAGCCAAGATCCGGACAGACTCTATGGCTACACCTTC. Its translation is CASSQDPDRLYGYTF.